The 10 T cell receptor beta chains listed next were all sequenced from one sample in a study of cytomegalovirus exposure and HLA in healthy donors (dated 2017 in TCRdb). The library was produced with the immunoSEQ multiplex PCR assay. For the multiplex PCR, a mixture combining 60 forward primers for TCR Vbeta segments and 13 reverse primers for TCR Jbeta segments was used. The immuneACCESS repertoire file appears here via TCRdb, limited to in-frame rearrangements. These files lack a portion of the clones; in checked studies, under half of the deficit traces to unresolved V genes, and the cause of the others is not known. The sample contains fewer than 200,000 clones, over 80% of them found a single time. About 1.9% of the sample is in the top ten clones. Sequenced material: PBMCs. The receptors stem from a human donor in good health.

The chain couples TRBV27 to TRBJ2-7, with a possible D match to TRBD2 (6 bases). This CDR3 comprises 15 residues. Trimming shortened V by 0 bases and J by 3 bases, and 12 bases separated the two germline ends. The germline V gene encodes CDR1 MNHEY and CDR2 SMNVEV (reference sequence). DNA of the CDR3: TGTGCCAGCAGTTTATCCGGTAGCGGTCTCTACGAGCAGTACTTC. Translating it yields CASSLSGSGLYEQYF.

The chain joins TRBV6-5 to TRBJ2-1; 9 nucleotides match TRBD2. J lost 4 bases, V lost 4 bases, and 8 bases had no gene match. The CDR3 contains 16 residues. Per the germline V gene, CDR1 is MNHEY and CDR2 is SVGAGI. CDR3 protein: CASSLRGTSLYNEQFF. CDR3 bases: TGTGCCAGCAGTTTGCGGGGGACTAGCCTTTACAATGAGCAGTTCTTC.

V usage is TRBV6-1 and J usage is TRBJ2-1; TRBD2 is a possible D gene (6 bases). This CDR3 is 15 amino acids long. The germline V and J ends were trimmed by 0 bases and 8 bases, with 14 bases remaining between them. Germline CDR1 MNHNS, CDR2 SASEGT. DNA for the CDR3: TGTGCCAGCAGTGAAGCGGAGGGACGGGTCGATGAGCAGTTCTTC. Translation: CASSEAEGRVDEQFF.

The chain couples TRBV6-5 to TRBJ2-5; TRBD1 aligns across 11 bases. This CDR3 comprises 15 residues. Trimming cost V 6 bases and J 7 bases; bases outside gene matches: 10. Germline CDR1 and CDR2: MNHEY and SVGAGI. CDR3 sequence reads: CASSRPGTGGSTQYF. CDR3 sequence (DNA): TGTGCCAGCAGCCGACCCGGGACAGGGGGTTCGACCCAGTACTTC.

The chain combines TRBV6-6 with TRBJ1-1, with D possibly matching TRBD1 (5 bases). Germline V gives CDR1 MNHNY, CDR2 SVGAGI (reference sequence). The CDR3 is 15 amino acids. The germline V and J ends were trimmed by 2 bases and 5 bases, with 15 bases remaining between them. The CDR3 region is CASSYAGPGRTEAFF. In nucleotides, the CDR3 is TGTGCCAGCAGTTACGCGGGACCGGGAAGGACTGAAGCTTTCTTT.

The rearrangement links TRBV6-1 to TRBJ2-5; possible D gene TRBD1, 5 bases. CDR1 is MNHNS, CDR2 SASEGT, per germline. The CDR3 has 14 amino acids. Trimming left V 2 bases short and J 0 bases short, with 7 bases between. CDR3 sequence: CASSEQGYQETQYF. The CDR3 nucleotides read TGTGCCAGCAGTGAACAGGGTTACCAAGAGACCCAGTACTTC.

The chain couples TRBV6-5 to TRBJ1-2; no clear D. The CDR3 extends over 13 amino acids. V was cut by 1 base and J by 2 bases, with 5 bases left in between. Germline CDR1 reads MNHEY; CDR2 reads SVGAGI. CDR3 region: CASSYLRNYGYTF. As DNA, the CDR3 is TGTGCCAGCAGTTACTTGAGAAACTATGGCTACACCTTC.

V usage is TRBV7-2 and J usage is TRBJ2-3; D is unclear. V lost 1 base and J lost 4, with 3 bases in between. This CDR3 comprises 12 residues. Germline assignment: CDR1 SGHTA and CDR2 FQGNSA. The CDR3 is CASSLDSDTQYF. The CDR3, as DNA: TGTGCCAGCAGCTTAGACTCAGATACGCAGTATTTT.

This clone was observed once. The chain combines TRBV7-3 with TRBJ2-3; 8 bases fit TRBD2. Germline V gives CDR1 SGHTA, CDR2 FQGTGA. This CDR3 is built from 16 residues. With V trimmed by 5 bases and J by 5 bases, 12 bases remained unmatched. The CDR3 loop reads CASSPSLRGVEDTQYF. In nucleotides, the CDR3 is TGTGCCAGCAGCCCATCGCTGCGGGGGGTGGAAGATACGCAGTATTTT.

The gene calls are TRBV2 and TRBJ1-1; 8 nucleotides match TRBD1. The germline V gene has CDR1 SNHLY and CDR2 FYNNEI. The CDR3 covers 14 residues. V lost 6 bases to trimming and J lost 3 bases; unmatched junction nucleotides: 6. DNA for the CDR3: TGTGCCAGCAGCTGGACAGGGTGGGACACTGAAGCTTTCTTT. It yields the protein CASSWTGWDTEAFF.